This T cell receptor (beta chain) was obtained from a study of blood T cells in healthy people across ages. Using a J-beta primer mix together with a sample-barcoded 5' primer, a second PCR was run for about 6 to 11 cycles. In TCRdb, the 5' RACE reads were re-called with MiXCR into one record per CDR3 protein. Here the sample spans about 1.4 million distinct CDR3 sequences, 45% to 70% being singletons. This clonotype occurred a few times. The antigen remains undetermined. With each sample, at least 5 micrograms of total RNA were extracted. Germline loops: CDR1 MNHNS, CDR2 SASEGT. J was trimmed by 2 bases and V by 3 bases; bases with no gene match: 7. The CDR3 extends over 16 amino acids. Study results and limitations: It was found that TCR beta diversity correlated strongly with the percentage of naive T cells. Older age coincided with a roughly linear decline in TCR beta diversity per million T cells.

The sample was blood. J is TRBJ2-3 and V is TRBV6-1, with 8 bases matching TRBD2. The clonotype originates from a man between 18 and 29 years old in good health. This CDR3 reads CASSELPGGSTDTQYF. As DNA, the CDR3 is TGTGCCAGCAGTGAGTTGCCGGGGGGGTCCACAGATACGCAGTATTTT.